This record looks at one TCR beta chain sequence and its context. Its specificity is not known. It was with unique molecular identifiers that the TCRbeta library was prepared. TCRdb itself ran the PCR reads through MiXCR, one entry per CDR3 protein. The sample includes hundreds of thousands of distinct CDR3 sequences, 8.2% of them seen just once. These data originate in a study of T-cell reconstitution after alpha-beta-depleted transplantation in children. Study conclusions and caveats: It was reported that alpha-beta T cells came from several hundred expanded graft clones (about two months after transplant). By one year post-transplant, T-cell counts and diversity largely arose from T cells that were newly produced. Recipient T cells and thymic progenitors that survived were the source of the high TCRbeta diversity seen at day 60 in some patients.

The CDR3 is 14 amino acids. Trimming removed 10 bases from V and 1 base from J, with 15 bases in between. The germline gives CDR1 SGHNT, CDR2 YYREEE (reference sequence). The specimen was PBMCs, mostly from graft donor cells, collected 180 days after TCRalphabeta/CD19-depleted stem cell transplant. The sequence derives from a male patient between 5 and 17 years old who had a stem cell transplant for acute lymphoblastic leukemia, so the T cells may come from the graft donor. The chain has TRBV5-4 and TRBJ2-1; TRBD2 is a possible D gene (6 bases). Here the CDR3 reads CAVPGGRSYNEQFF. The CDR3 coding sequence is TGTGCCGTGCCCGGGGGTAGGTCCTACAATGAGCAGTTCTTC.